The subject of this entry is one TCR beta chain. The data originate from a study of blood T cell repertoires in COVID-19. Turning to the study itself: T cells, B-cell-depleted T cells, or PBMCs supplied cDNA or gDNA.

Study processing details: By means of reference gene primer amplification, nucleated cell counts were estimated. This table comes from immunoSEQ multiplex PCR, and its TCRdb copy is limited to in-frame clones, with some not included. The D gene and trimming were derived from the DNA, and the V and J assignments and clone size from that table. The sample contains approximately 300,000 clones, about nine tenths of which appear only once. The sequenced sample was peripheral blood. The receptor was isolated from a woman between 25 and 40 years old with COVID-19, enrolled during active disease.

CDR3 nucleotide sequence: TGTGCCAGCAGTGAGTTTGTAGACAGGAAAAACATTCAGTACTTC. This translates into CASSEFVDRKNIQYF. The rearrangement joins TRBV2 to TRBJ2-4; tentative D call: TRBD1 (6 bases). The CDR3 loop spans 15 amino acids. The germline V gene has CDR1 SNHLY and CDR2 FYNNEI. The ends were cut back, 3 bases at V and 4 bases at J, with 13 bases in the middle.